A single T cell receptor beta chain is shown here with its context. Treatment described: 19 received Ad26.COV2.S at low or high dose, single or two shots; roughly 5 received placebo; per-sample allocation not given. Specimen acquisition occurred on day 63 following the initial vaccine or placebo injection. The assay was immunoSEQ multiplex PCR, and TCRdb's table has in-frame clones only and misses some. Among just over 350,000 clones listed, 70% to 90% were seen once. The CDR3 totals 14 residues. With 5 bases removed from V and 3 bases from J, the gap between germline ends came to 15 bases. Per the germline V gene, CDR1 is SGHDT and CDR2 is YYEEEE. These data come from a study of Ad26.COV2.S vaccination and SARS-CoV-2 variants.

The sequence was collected from a person aged 18-60 years who received the Ad26.COV2.S COVID-19 vaccine or a placebo. The material was peripheral blood, obtained in a trial of Ad26.COV2.S vaccine versus placebo. The chain is built from TRBV5-6 and TRBJ2-7; D gene uncertain. CDR3 loop: CASRSSGALYEQYF. The CDR3 DNA sequence: TGTGCCAGCAGAAGTTCAGGCGCCCTCTACGAGCAGTACTTC.